This T cell receptor beta chain was sequenced for a study of T cells in Graves' hyperthyroidism and ophthalmopathy. CDR1 and CDR2 from the germline V gene are SGHNT and YYREEE (reference sequence). The CDR3 length is 13 residues. The germline V and J ends were trimmed by 2 bases and 5 bases, with 10 bases remaining between them. Amplification yielded TCR beta CDR3 regions, with RNA transcripts as the source. First-round RT-PCR targeting the TCR CDR3 was performed with the HTBI primer set. One entry per CDR3 protein, called by TCRdb with MiXCR from the multiplex PCR reads. Altogether some 510,000 distinct CDR3 sequences are present, around 20% being singletons, with the ten largest covering approximately 26%.

Sequencing was done on a sample of blood. The sequence was obtained from a man younger than 35 with Graves' hyperthyroidism. J is TRBJ2-5 and V is TRBV5-4; D is unclear. CDR3 nucleotide sequence: TGTGCCAGCAGCTTAGTGGGGTCGGAGACCCAGTACTTC. Translation gives CASSLVGSETQYF. Full variable domain (rest looked up from reference TRBV5-4 and TRBJ2-5): ETGVTQSPTHLIKTRGQQVTLRCSSQSGHNTVSWYQQALGQGPQFIFQYYREEENGRGNFPPRFSGLQFPNYSSELNVNALELDDSALYLCASSLVGSETQYFGPGTRLLVL.